The 11 T cell receptor beta chains given below trace back to one sample, sequenced in a study of T cells in localized non-small cell lung cancer. The table came from immunoSEQ multiplex PCR; TCRdb's copy has only in-frame clones and leaves some out. The sample has tens of thousands of clones, 88% seen once. The sequencing here drew on peripheral blood, taken before any cancer treatment. The origin of the receptors is a woman between 35 and 70 years old with stage I squamous cell lung carcinoma.

The DNA for the CDR3 is TGTGCCAGCAGCTTGACAGTCACCGGGGAGCTGTTTTTT. This codes for CASSLTVTGELFF. This chain connects TRBV7-9 to TRBJ2-2, with D possibly matching TRBD1 (5 bases). The CDR3 has 13 amino acids. V lost 3 bases, J lost 4 bases, and 6 bases lay in between. CDR1 is SEHNR, CDR2 FQNEAQ, per germline (reference sequence).

The chain uses TRBV14 and TRBJ1-2, with 7 bases aligning to TRBD1. The ends lost 1 base at V and 8 bases at J; junction bases unmatched: 4. The CDR3 is 13 amino acids. Germline values: CDR1 SGHDN, CDR2 FVKESK. The CDR3: CASSQVPGGGYTF. The CDR3, as DNA: TGTGCCAGCAGCCAAGTTCCAGGGGGAGGCTACACCTTC.

The chain combines TRBV9 with TRBJ1-1; D is unresolved. The CDR3 length is 14 residues. CDR1 and CDR2 from the germline V gene are SGDLS and YYNGEE. Trimming stripped 5 bases from V and 5 bases from J, with 16 bases between. The CDR3 DNA reads as TGTGCCAGCAGTCTTGACTCAGGAGGGACTGAAGCTTTCTTT. Its protein is CASSLDSGGTEAFF.

This sequence joins TRBV5-6 and TRBJ1-1; D perhaps matches TRBD1 (6 bases). The length of the CDR3 is 14 residues. Germline V lookup: CDR1 SGHDT, CDR2 YYEEEE. Deletions cut 0 bases from V and 9 bases from J, with 15 bases between. CDR3 bases: TGTGCCAGCAGCTTGGCCTTTCGGGGGGGCAAAGCTTTCTTT. Its translation: CASSLAFRGGKAFF.

This clone has a single count. The chain combines TRBV6-1 with TRBJ1-6, with unresolved D. The germline CDR1 and CDR2 sequences are MNHNS and SASEGT. This CDR3 comprises 15 residues. V was trimmed by 7 bases and J by 10 bases, leaving 20 bases between them. CDR3 bases: TGTGCCAGCACCGAGAGGTACGGGCGCAGCTCACCCCTCCACTTT. Translated: CASTERYGRSSPLHF.

The rearrangement links TRBV11-2 to TRBJ1-3; D is ambiguous. CDR3 length: 14 amino acids. The germline V gene has CDR1 SGHAT and CDR2 FQNNGV. Trimming shortened V by 8 bases and J by 4 bases, and 15 bases separated the two germline ends. DNA for the CDR3: TGTGCCAGCTGTTTATCATTGTTGGGAAACACCATATATTTT. It is translated as CASCLSLLGNTIYF.

The chain combines TRBV18 with TRBJ2-5; D uncertain. The V end was cut by 3 bases, the J end by 5 bases, with 7 bases between. Looked up from germline, CDR1 is KGHSH and CDR2 is LQKENI. CDR3 length: 12 amino acids. CDR3 DNA: TGTGCCAGCTCACCCTCTGGGGAGACCCAGTACTTC. Protein: CASSPSGETQYF. The full variable domain, its missing parts supplied by reference TRBV18 and TRBJ2-5, is NAGVMQNPRHLVRRRGQEARLRCSPMKGHSHVYWYRQLPEEGLKFMVYLQKENIIDESGMPKERFSAEFPKEGPSILRIQQVVRGDSAAYFCASSPSGETQYFGPGTRLLVL.

V usage is TRBV2 and J usage is TRBJ2-5; D call uncertain. CDR3 length: 12 amino acids. Germline CDR1 SNHLY, CDR2 FYNNEI. V dropped 8 bases and J dropped 2 bases, with 9 bases sitting between them. CDR3: CASGPVQETQYF. The DNA for the CDR3 is TGTGCCAGCGGGCCCGTACAAGAGACCCAGTACTTC.

The CDR3 protein is CASSPFWLSGSGANVLTF. The CDR3 nucleotides are TGTGCCAGCTCACCATTTTGGCTGAGTGGCTCTGGGGCCAACGTCCTGACTTTC. The chain combines TRBV18 with TRBJ2-6; unclear D gene. Looked up from germline, CDR1 is KGHSH and CDR2 is LQKENI. CDR3 length: 18 amino acids. Trimming cost V 2 bases and J 0 bases, with 14 bases left between them.

This clone has a handful of counts. The chain carries TRBV30 and TRBJ1-6, with D unresolved. Germline loops: CDR1 GTSNPN, CDR2 SVGIG (reference sequence). V was clipped by 2 bases and J by 10 bases, with 12 bases between them. CDR3 length equals 13 residues. The CDR3: CAWSYGKGSPLHF. CDR3 DNA sequence: TGTGCCTGGAGTTACGGCAAAGGCTCACCCCTCCACTTT.

The chain employs TRBV5-1 and TRBJ2-1, with 8 nucleotides matching TRBD1. J was trimmed by 10 bases and V by 3 bases; bases with no gene match: 6. CDR3 size: 13 residues. Germline V CDR1 and CDR2: SGHRS, YFSETQ. CDR3 region: CASSSGQGGEQFF. For the CDR3, the DNA is TGCGCCAGCAGCTCCGGACAGGGTGGAGAGCAGTTCTTC. The variable domain in full, with the rest retrieved from reference TRBV5-1 and TRBJ2-1, is KAGVTQTPRYLIKTRGQQVTLSCSPISGHRSVSWYQQTPGQGLQFLFEYFSETQRNKGNFPGRFSGRQFSNSRSEMNVSTLELGDSALYLCASSSGQGGEQFFGPGTRLTVL.